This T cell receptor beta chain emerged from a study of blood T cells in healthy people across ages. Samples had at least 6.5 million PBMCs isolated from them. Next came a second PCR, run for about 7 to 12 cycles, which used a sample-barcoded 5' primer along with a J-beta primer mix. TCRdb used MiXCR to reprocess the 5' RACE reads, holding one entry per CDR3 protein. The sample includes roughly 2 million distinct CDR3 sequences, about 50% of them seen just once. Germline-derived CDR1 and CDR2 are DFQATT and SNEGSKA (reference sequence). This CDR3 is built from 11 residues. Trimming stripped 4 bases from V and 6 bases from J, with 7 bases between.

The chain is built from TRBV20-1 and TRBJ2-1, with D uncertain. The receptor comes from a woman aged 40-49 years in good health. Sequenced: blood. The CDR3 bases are TGCAGTGCTAAGTTCTCCAATGAGCAGTTCTTC. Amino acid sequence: CSAKFSNEQFF.